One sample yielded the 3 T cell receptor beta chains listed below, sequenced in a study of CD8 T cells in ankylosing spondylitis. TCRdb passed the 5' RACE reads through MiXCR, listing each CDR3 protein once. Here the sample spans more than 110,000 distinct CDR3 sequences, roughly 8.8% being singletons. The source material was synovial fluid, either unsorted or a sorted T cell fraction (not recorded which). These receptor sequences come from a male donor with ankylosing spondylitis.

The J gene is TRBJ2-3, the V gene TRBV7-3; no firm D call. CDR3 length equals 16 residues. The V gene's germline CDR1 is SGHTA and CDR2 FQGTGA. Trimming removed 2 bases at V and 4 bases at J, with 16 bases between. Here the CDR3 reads CASSLGRQLGADTQYF. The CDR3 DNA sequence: TGTGCCAGCAGCTTAGGCCGTCAGCTTGGGGCAGATACGCAGTATTTT. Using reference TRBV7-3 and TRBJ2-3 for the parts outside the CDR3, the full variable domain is GAGVSQTPSNKVTEKGKYVELRCDPISGHTALYWYRQSLGQGPEFLIYFQGTGAADDSGLPNDRFFAVRPEGSVSTLKIQRTERGDSAVYLCASSLGRQLGADTQYFGPGTRLTVL.

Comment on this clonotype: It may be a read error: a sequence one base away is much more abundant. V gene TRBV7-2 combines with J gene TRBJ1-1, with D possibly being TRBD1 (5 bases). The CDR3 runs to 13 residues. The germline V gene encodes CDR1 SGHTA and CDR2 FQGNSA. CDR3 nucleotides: TGTGCCAGCAGCCGAGCGGTGGAGGGGCGAGCTATCTTT. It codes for CASSRAVEGRAIF. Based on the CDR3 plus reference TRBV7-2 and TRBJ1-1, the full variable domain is GAGVSQSPSNKVTEKGKDVELRCDPISGHTALYWYRQSLGQGLEFLIYFQGNSAPDKSGLPSDRFSAERTGGSVSTLTIQRTQQEDSAVYLCASSRAVEGRAIFGQGTRLTVV.

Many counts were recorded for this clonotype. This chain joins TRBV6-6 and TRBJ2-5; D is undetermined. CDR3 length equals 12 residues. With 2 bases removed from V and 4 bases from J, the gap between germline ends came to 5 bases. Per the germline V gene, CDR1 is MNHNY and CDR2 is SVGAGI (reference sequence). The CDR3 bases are TGTGCCAGCAGTTACGTGAGAGAGACCCAGTACTTC. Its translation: CASSYVRETQYF.